Below, one TCR beta chain is given with its context. Antigen specificity is unknown. This entry is derived from a study of Ad26.COV2.S vaccination and SARS-CoV-2 variants. Libraries were prepared by immunoSEQ multiplex PCR; TCRdb keeps only in-frame clonotypes and omits some of them. The repertoire holds some 390,000 clones, with more than 85% as singletons. The treatment denotes: about 20 received Ad26.COV2.S at low or high dose, single or two shots; about 5 received placebo; per-sample allocation not given. Samples were taken on day 63 after the first vaccine or placebo injection. Within Boston, the person who donated was an adult of 18-55 years. Study-wide results and limits: Spike-specific CD8+ and CD4+ T cell responses reportedly showed substantial breadth after vaccination.

CDR3 length: 15 amino acids. Germline lookup yields CDR1 SQVTM and CDR2 ANQGSEA. Trimming removed 4 bases from V and 2 bases from J; junction bases left unmatched: 10. This sequence originates from a person between 18 and 65 years old who received the Ad26.COV2.S COVID-19 vaccine or a placebo. The chain has TRBV29-1 and TRBJ2-5, with TRBD1 matching 7 bases. The source was peripheral blood, collected in a trial of Ad26.COV2.S vaccine versus placebo. CDR3: CSVVVMRTGQETQYF. The CDR3 nucleotides read TGCAGCGTTGTTGTGATGAGGACAGGACAAGAGACCCAGTACTTC.